This is a list of T cell receptor beta chains from one sample in a study of neurological immune-mediated disorders. TCRdb passed the 5' RACE reads through MiXCR, listing each CDR3 protein once. This table has 35,000 to 45,000 distinct CDR3 sequences, 3% to 3.5% appearing once. The material sequenced was PBMCs. The receptor set was obtained from a woman aged 55-69 years with multiple sclerosis. CDR3s include the opening cysteine and the closing phenylalanine or tryptophan. Each record gives: clone size, D gene, V gene, J gene, CDR3 DNA, CDR3 protein. D genes are given only for firm matches. Only some rows state a clone size, as once, few, many or a class for expanded clones.

>many|TRBD1|TRBV7-2|TRBJ1-5
TGTGCCAGCAGCCCCCTTACAGGGGGCGGTCAGCCCCAGCATTTT
CASSPLTGGGQPQHF
>once|NA|TRBV15|TRBJ2-5
TGTGCCACCAGCAGAGGAAGGAGACTCCCAGAGACCCAGTACTTC
CATSRGRRLPETQYF
>many|TRBD1|TRBV7-2|TRBJ1-1
TGTGCCAGCAGCTCGCAGGACAGGCCGTACACTGAAGCTTTCTTT
CASSSQDRPYTEAFF
>many|NA|TRBV7-2|TRBJ2-3
TGTGCCAGCAGCTTAAGGACAGGGAGGGCCGATACGCAGTATTTT
CASSLRTGRADTQYF
>many|NA|TRBV20-1|TRBJ1-1
TGCAGTGCCATTAACCCCACAGGGAACACTGAAGCTTTCTTT
CSAINPTGNTEAFF
>many|TRBD2|TRBV7-2|TRBJ2-1
TGTGCCAGCAGTCCGGCGGGGGGGCAGGGTGAGCAGTTCTTC
CASSPAGGQGEQFF
>many|TRBD1|TRBV15|TRBJ2-3
TGTGCCACCAGCAGAGATTACGGGGGACAGGGTGATACGCAGTATTTT
CATSRDYGGQGDTQYF
>many|NA|TRBV20-1|TRBJ2-6
TGCAGTGCTAGCCTAGGGGCGTGGGCTGGGGCCAACGTCCTGACTTTC
CSASLGAWAGANVLTF
>many|NA|TRBV2|TRBJ2-3
TGTGCCAGCAGTGTTGAACATAGCACAGATACGCAGTATTTT
CASSVEHSTDTQYF
>many|NA|TRBV5-1|TRBJ1-1
TGCGCCAGCAGCCGTGATTTACCGAACACTGAAGCTTTCTTT
CASSRDLPNTEAFF
>many|TRBD1|TRBV9|TRBJ2-1
TGTGCCAGCAGCGTAGCGACGGAAGGGACAGGGTTCTACAATGAGCAGTTCTTC
CASSVATEGTGFYNEQFF
>many|TRBD1|TRBV3-1|TRBJ2-1
TGTGCCAGCAGCCAAGAGACAGGGTTTGGCAATGAGCAGTTCTTC
CASSQETGFGNEQFF
>NA|TRBD2|TRBV7-6|TRBJ2-3
TGTGCCAGCAAGACTAGCGGGGCCCATACGCAGTATTTT
CASKTSGAHTQYF
>many|NA|TRBV5-4|TRBJ1-4
TGTGCCAGCAGCTTGTCCCTTACACCTGCAACTAATGAAAAACTGTTTTTT
CASSLSLTPATNEKLFF
>many|NA|TRBV29-1|TRBJ2-7
TGCAGCGTTGCGGTGGGGTACGAGCAGTACTTC
CSVAVGYEQYF
>many|TRBD2|TRBV5-1|TRBJ2-3
TGCGCCAGCAGCTCCGGACTAGTTTGGGATACGCAGTATTTT
CASSSGLVWDTQYF
>many|NA|TRBV3-1|TRBJ1-3
TGTGCCAGCCGGACCGGAAACACCATATATTTT
CASRTGNTIYF
>few|TRBD1|TRBV5-1|TRBJ2-7
TGCGCCAGCAGCTTAGGCCCGGGACAGGGGCGCGAGCAGTACTTC
CASSLGPGQGREQYF
>many|NA|TRBV12-3/TRBV12-4|TRBJ2-2
TGTGCCAGCAGTTTAAGGGGGGCCACCGGGGAGCTGTTTTTT
CASSLRGATGELFF
>few|TRBD2|TRBV18|TRBJ2-7
TGTGCCAGCGTGTTTGCGAGCGGGGGGTCCTACGAGCAGTACTTC
CASVFASGGSYEQYF
>many|TRBD1|TRBV29-1|TRBJ2-7
TGCAGCGCTCGGACAGGGGTCTACGAGCAGTACTTC
CSARTGVYEQYF
>many|TRBD1|TRBV5-1|TRBJ1-6
TGCGCCAGCAGCCCGGGACAGGGTAATTCACCCCTCCACTTT
CASSPGQGNSPLHF
>many|TRBD1|TRBV5-4|TRBJ1-1
TGTGCCAGCAGCTCGGGGGGGACAGGGAAGACTGAAGCTTTCTTT
CASSSGGTGKTEAFF
>many|NA|TRBV5-1|TRBJ1-6
TGCGCCAGCAGCTTGGTTGCCATAAATAATTCACCCCTCCACTTT
CASSLVAINNSPLHF
>many|NA|TRBV12-3/TRBV12-4|TRBJ1-6
TGTGCCAGCAGTCCAACGACGGGGGCCATGGGGTCACCCCTCCACTTT
CASSPTTGAMGSPLHF
>many|NA|TRBV7-9|TRBJ1-1
TGTGCCAGCAGCTTAGCGACTAGTGGCGGGGCTTTCTTT
CASSLATSGGAFF
>many|TRBD1|TRBV14|TRBJ2-3
TGTGCCAGCAGCCAGATTGGGACAGGGTGGACAGATACGCAGTATTTT
CASSQIGTGWTDTQYF
>many|NA|TRBV18|TRBJ1-5
TGTGCCAGCTCACCCGGCGAGATCGGCAATCAGCCCCAGCATTTT
CASSPGEIGNQPQHF
>many|TRBD2|TRBV5-1|TRBJ2-1
TGCGCCAGCACAACTAGCGGGGTAGAGTACAATGAGCAGTTCTTC
CASTTSGVEYNEQFF
>many|NA|TRBV6-1|TRBJ1-1
TGTGCCAGCAGTGAAGCGGCCCACCGTGGAGCTTTCTTT
CASSEAAHRGAFF
>many|TRBD1|TRBV25-1|TRBJ1-5
TGTGCCAGCAGTCTGACAGGGTCCAATCAGCCCCAGCATTTT
CASSLTGSNQPQHF
>many|TRBD1|TRBV20-1|TRBJ1-6
TGCAGTGCTCCGTCTCCCGGGACAGGGTCCTATAATTCACCCCTCCACTTT
CSAPSPGTGSYNSPLHF
>many|NA|TRBV11-2|TRBJ2-1
TGTGCCAGCAGCGTGCGTGACCCGAGCTCCTACAATGAGCAGTTCTTC
CASSVRDPSSYNEQFF
>many|TRBD1|TRBV7-2|TRBJ2-2
TGTGCCAGCAGCCCCTACAGGGGTAACACCGGGGAGCTGTTTTTT
CASSPYRGNTGELFF
>many|TRBD2|TRBV20-1|TRBJ2-1
TGCAGTGCTCAGACTAGCGGGGGCCTCTCCTACAATGAGCAGTTCTTC
CSAQTSGGLSYNEQFF
>many|NA|TRBV6-2/TRBV6-3|TRBJ2-7
TGTGCCAGCAGTTCTGGCTCCTACGAGCAGTACTTC
CASSSGSYEQYF
>many|NA|TRBV5-4|TRBJ2-7
TGTGCCAGCAGCTTGGGACACGGAGGTTCCTACGAGCAGTACTTC
CASSLGHGGSYEQYF